The rows below give T cell receptor beta chains drawn from one sample of a study of a mutant IDH1 vaccine in newly diagnosed glioma. The assay was immunoSEQ multiplex PCR, and TCRdb's table has in-frame clones only and misses some. The table includes roughly 43,000 clones, about four fifths detected once. No antigen has been assigned to these receptors. The sequenced sample was PBMCs, obtained from a glioma patient whose treatment included an IDH1 peptide vaccine. These receptors originate from a woman aged 18-29 years with glioma. Some clones in this sample may be carry-over from other donors' samples. CDR3s include the opening cysteine and the closing phenylalanine or tryptophan. The D gene is left open where the match is weak. Size is stated for part of the rows, as once, few or many counts, or as a class when the clone is expanded.

abundance	v_gene	d_gene	j_gene	CDR3nt	CDR3aa
.	TRBV11-1	TRBD1	TRBJ1-1	TGTGCCAGCAGCTTAGGGACAGGGGTGAACACTGAAGCTTTCTTT	CASSLGTGVNTEAFF
.	TRBV4-2	.	TRBJ1-2	TGTGCCAGCAGCCAAGAAAGAGGTCACCCAGGGGGCTACACCTTC	CASSQERGHPGGYTF
.	TRBV4-1	.	TRBJ1-2	TGCGCCAGCAGCCAAGACGGAGGGAGAGACTATGGCTACACCTTC	CASSQDGGRDYGYTF
.	TRBV5-5	.	TRBJ1-2	TGTGCCAGCAGCCCCTCAGCGACTGCTAACTATGGCTACACCTTC	CASSPSATANYGYTF
.	TRBV27	TRBD1	TRBJ2-2	TGTGCCAGCAGTTTAATGGGACAGGGGGCGAACACCGGGGAGCTGTTTTTT	CASSLMGQGANTGELFF
.	TRBV9	.	TRBJ2-2	TGTGCCAGCAGCCGGATGAACACCGGGGAGCTGTTTTTT	CASSRMNTGELFF
.	TRBV5-1	.	TRBJ2-4	TGCGCCAGCAGCGTCGCAATTGCCAAAAACATTCAGTACTTC	CASSVAIAKNIQYF
.	TRBV5-8	.	TRBJ1-6	TGTGCCAGCAGCTTCACGGGGGGGCCAGTTTCACCCCTCCACTTT	CASSFTGGPVSPLHF
.	TRBV7-6	.	TRBJ2-5	TGTGCCAGCAGCTTTAAGGGGGAAACGGGGGAGACCCAGTACTTC	CASSFKGETGETQYF
.	TRBV18	TRBD2	TRBJ2-7	TGTGCCAGCTCACCGGGACTAGCGGGAGGGACCTACGAGCAGTACTTC	CASSPGLAGGTYEQYF
once	TRBV19	TRBD1	TRBJ1-2	TGTGCCAGTAAGGGACAGGGGAACTATGGCTACACCTTC	CASKGQGNYGYTF
.	TRBV11-2	.	TRBJ2-7	TGTGCCAGCAGCTTAGGGTGGGGAACCGACGAGCAGTACTTC	CASSLGWGTDEQYF
.	TRBV27	.	TRBJ1-2	TGTGCCAGCAGCTTAAGAGGGGGCTATGGCTACACCTTC	CASSLRGGYGYTF
.	TRBV19	TRBD1	TRBJ1-2	TGTGCCAGTAGTCCGGGACAGGGGTATGGCTACACCTTC	CASSPGQGYGYTF
.	TRBV29-1	.	TRBJ1-3	TGCAGCGTTGAAGCCCGGCGCAGCCGCAGTGGAAACACCATATATTTT	CSVEARRSRSGNTIYF
.	TRBV5-1	TRBD2	TRBJ2-7	TGCGCCAGCAGCTTGGTCGCGGGGGGGCAGTACGAGCAGTACTTC	CASSLVAGGQYEQYF
.	TRBV6-5	.	TRBJ2-7	TGTGCCAGCAGTTACGGGGCCGGAGGGACCTACGAGCAGTACTTC	CASSYGAGGTYEQYF
.	TRBV19	.	TRBJ2-7	TGTGCCAGTAGGAGTTCCGCGCGGGAGCAGTACTTC	CASRSSAREQYF
.	TRBV5-1	.	TRBJ2-3	TGCGCCAGCAGCTTTGGACACACTAGCACAGATACGCAGTATTTT	CASSFGHTSTDTQYF
.	TRBV4-3	.	TRBJ1-2	TGCGCCAGCAGCCAAGGGGCAGAGGGGTATGGCTACACCTTC	CASSQGAEGYGYTF
few	TRBV12-2	.	TRBJ1-1	TGTGCAAGTCGCTTGCGGGACCGCCACACTGAAGCTTTCTTT	CASRLRDRHTEAFF
.	TRBV7-2	TRBD2	TRBJ2-2	TGTGCCAGCAGACTAGCTAGCGGGGGCACCGGGGAGCTGTTTTTT	CASRLASGGTGELFF
.	TRBV30	.	TRBJ2-7	TGTGCCTGGAGTATAGCCAGGGAGCAGTACTTC	CAWSIAREQYF
.	TRBV7-2	.	TRBJ1-1	TGTGCCAGCAGCCCCCCGCCAGCAGGGAGGTTTGGGACTGAAGCTTTCTTT	CASSPPPAGRFGTEAFF
.	TRBV7-2	.	TRBJ1-4	TGTGCCAGCAGCGCCCCTCCCCCGGGGGAAAAACTGTTTTTT	CASSAPPPGEKLFF
.	TRBV10-1	TRBD1	TRBJ2-3	TGCGCCAAGGGGGCTAGCACAGATACGCAGTATTTT	CAKGASTDTQYF
.	TRBV6-5	.	TRBJ1-5	TGTGCCAGCAGTCGCCGAGGGGATAGCAATCAGCCCCAGCATTTT	CASSRRGDSNQPQHF
.	TRBV5-1	TRBD2	TRBJ2-7	TGCGCCAGCAGCGGGCTTTTAGAGCGGGGCTCCTACGAGCAGTACTTC	CASSGLLERGSYEQYF
.	TRBV7-2	TRBD2	TRBJ2-1	TGTGCCAGCAGCTATACTAGCGGGGGGGGCGATGAGCAGTTCTTC	CASSYTSGGGDEQFF
few	TRBV9	.	TRBJ2-2	TGTGCCAGCAGCCGGCTGGGCCGTAACACCGGGGAGCTGTTTTTT	CASSRLGRNTGELFF
.	TRBV5-1	.	TRBJ2-7	TGCGCCAGCAGCTTGGCTTTGTCCGGGAGCGAGCAGTACTTC	CASSLALSGSEQYF
.	TRBV5-6	.	TRBJ1-4	TGTGCCAGCAGAGAGATGGCAGGGGAAAATGAAAAACTGTTTTTT	CASREMAGENEKLFF
.	TRBV6-6	TRBD1	TRBJ2-7	TGTGCCAGCAGATTGGACAGGCAAATGGACGAGCAGTACTTC	CASRLDRQMDEQYF
.	TRBV19	TRBD2	TRBJ2-3	TGTGCCACCGGGGGGGCTGGAGATACGCAGTATTTT	CATGGAGDTQYF